These T cell receptor beta chains were read from a single sample in a study of shared clonotypes between healthy human individuals. The table came from immunoSEQ multiplex PCR; TCRdb's copy has only in-frame clones and leaves some out. This sample has about 1.5 million clones; approximately 96% occur once, and the top ten carry approximately 1.1%. Sequencing was performed on naive CD4+ T cells sorted from blood. The receptors were sampled from a man aged 30 to 45 in good health. The conserved cysteine and the conserved F or W are not part of the CDR3 here. The D gene is left open where the match is weak.

D gene	J gene	V gene	CDR3 protein
NA	TRBJ1-1	TRBV2	ASSVLPLGGEVPPNTEAF
TRBD2	TRBJ2-7	TRBV4-3	ASSQISGGYYEQY
NA	TRBJ2-7	TRBV7-8	ASSLGPSSYEQY
NA	TRBJ2-5	TRBV7-9	ASSPGASLTETQY
TRBD2	TRBJ2-2	TRBV7-3	ASSKVSGRGRTGELF
NA	TRBJ2-3	TRBV27	ASSLLSGVSYTDTQY
NA	TRBJ1-2	TRBV6-5	ASSSTGTNYGYT
TRBD2	TRBJ2-7	TRBV27	ASKKGAGGYYEQY
NA	TRBJ2-4	TRBV23-1	ASSLFPGEAKNIQY
NA	TRBJ2-7	TRBV27	ASSSRRGYEQY
NA	TRBJ2-7	TRBV2	ASTQEGGEQY
TRBD2	TRBJ2-7	TRBV10-3	ATGGPAGGPYEQY
NA	TRBJ2-2	TRBV14	ASSHLHGAVGELF
TRBD1	TRBJ2-3	TRBV2	ASSEPNSRQGSSTDTQY
NA	TRBJ1-3	TRBV5-1	ASSLAVGSSGNTIY
NA	TRBJ1-2	TRBV28	ASSGGYYGYT
TRBD2	TRBJ2-5	TRBV28	ASSFGGEETQY
TRBD1	TRBJ2-6	TRBV2	ASNPDRAIVIDWANVLT
NA	TRBJ2-7	TRBV5-4	ASSAATQPEQY
TRBD1	TRBJ1-4	TRBV15	ATSIDRADNEKLF
NA	TRBJ2-3	TRBV5-1	ASMAFFGTDTQY
NA	TRBJ2-7	TRBV10-2	ASSRLESYEQY
TRBD2	TRBJ2-7	TRBV5-1	ASSRGSSYEQY
NA	TRBJ2-5	TRBV12-5	ASCRGARETQY
NA	TRBJ2-5	TRBV5-6	ASSLVRAQETQY
NA	TRBJ1-1	TRBV2	ASHIGRNTEAF